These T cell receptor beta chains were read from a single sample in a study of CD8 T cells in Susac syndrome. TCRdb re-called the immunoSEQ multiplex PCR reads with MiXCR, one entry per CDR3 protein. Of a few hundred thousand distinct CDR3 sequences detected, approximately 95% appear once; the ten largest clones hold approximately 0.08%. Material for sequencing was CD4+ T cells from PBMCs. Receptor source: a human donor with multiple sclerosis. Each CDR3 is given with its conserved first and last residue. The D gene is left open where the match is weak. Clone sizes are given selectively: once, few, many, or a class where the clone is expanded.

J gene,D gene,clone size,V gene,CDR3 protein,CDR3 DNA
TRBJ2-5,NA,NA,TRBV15,CATSRSRVQETQYF,TGTGCCACCAGCAGAAGTCGGGTCCAAGAGACCCAGTACTTC
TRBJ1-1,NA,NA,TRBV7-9,CASSLETGKAFF,TGTGCCAGCAGCTTAGAGACAGGAAAAGCTTTCTTT
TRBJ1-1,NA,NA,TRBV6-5,CASSRSAENTEAFF,TGTGCCAGCAGTCGTTCGGCAGAGAACACTGAAGCTTTCTTT
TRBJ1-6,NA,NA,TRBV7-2,CASAAGGRGWSPLHF,TGTGCCAGCGCCGCCGGCGGCAGGGGTTGGTCACCCCTCCACTTT
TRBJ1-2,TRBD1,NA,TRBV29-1,CSLQGEGNYGYTF,TGCAGCTTGCAGGGGGAGGGCAACTATGGCTACACCTTC
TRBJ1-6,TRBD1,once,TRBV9,CASSPHPGTGDSPLHF,TGTGCCAGCAGCCCCCACCCAGGGACAGGGGATTCACCCCTCCACTTT
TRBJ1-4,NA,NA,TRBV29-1,CSGGFGTNEKLFF,TGCAGCGGGGGCTTTGGAACTAATGAAAAACTGTTTTTT
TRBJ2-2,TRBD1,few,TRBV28,CASSLPGGTGELFF,TGTGCCAGCAGTTTGCCAGGGGGCACCGGGGAGCTGTTTTTT
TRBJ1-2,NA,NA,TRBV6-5,CASRWKYSNYGYTF,TGTGCCAGCCGGTGGAAATACAGCAACTATGGCTACACCTTC
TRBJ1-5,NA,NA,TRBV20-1,CSAGGRGAPNQPQHF,TGCAGTGCTGGGGGCAGGGGTGCGCCTAATCAGCCCCAGCATTTT
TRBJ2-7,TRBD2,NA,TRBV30,CAWQTSGGGEQYF,TGTGCCTGGCAGACTAGCGGGGGTGGCGAGCAGTACTTC
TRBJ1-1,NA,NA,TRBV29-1,CSVDGNMNTEAFF,TGCAGCGTTGACGGTAACATGAACACTGAAGCTTTCTTT
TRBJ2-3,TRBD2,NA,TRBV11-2,CASTSSGGGDTQYF,TGTGCCAGCACGAGTAGCGGGGGAGGAGATACGCAGTATTTT
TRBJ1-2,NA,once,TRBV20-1,CSASPLGRSGYTF,TGCAGTGCTAGTCCCCTCGGCAGGAGTGGCTACACCTTC
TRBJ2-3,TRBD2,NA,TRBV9,CASSAKVAGGSEDTQYF,TGTGCCAGCAGCGCAAAGGTGGCCGGGGGGTCTGAAGATACGCAGTATTTT
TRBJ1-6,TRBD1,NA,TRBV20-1,CSARVGTGSNSPLHF,TGCAGTGCTAGAGTGGGGACAGGGAGTAATTCACCCCTCCACTTT
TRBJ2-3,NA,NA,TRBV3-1,CASSQEWQGGKGQYF,TGTGCCAGCAGCCAAGAGTGGCAGGGGGGCAAGGGACAGTATTTT
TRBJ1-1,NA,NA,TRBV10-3,CAISPRGPTEAFF,TGTGCCATCAGTCCCCGAGGACCCACTGAAGCTTTCTTT
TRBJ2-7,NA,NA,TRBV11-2,CASSRPGPLRDEQYF,TGTGCCAGCAGCAGGCCGGGACCATTGAGGGACGAGCAGTACTTC
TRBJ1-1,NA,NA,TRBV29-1,CSVDNGNTEAFF,TGCAGCGTTGATAACGGGAACACTGAAGCTTTCTTT
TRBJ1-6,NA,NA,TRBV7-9,CASSTNSPLHF,TGTGCCAGCAGTACCAATTCACCCCTCCACTTT
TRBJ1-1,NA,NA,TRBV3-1,CASSQVMNTEAFF,TGTGCCAGCAGCCAAGTTATGAACACTGAAGCTTTCTTT
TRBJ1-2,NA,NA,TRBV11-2,CASSSPRTGGYTF,TGTGCCAGCAGCTCACCAAGGACGGGAGGCTACACCTTC
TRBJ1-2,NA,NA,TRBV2,CASSRVRGSGYTF,TGTGCCAGCAGTCGGGTCCGCGGGAGTGGCTACACCTTC
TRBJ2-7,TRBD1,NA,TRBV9,CASSVDGTAYEQYF,TGTGCCAGCAGCGTAGACGGGACAGCCTACGAGCAGTACTTC
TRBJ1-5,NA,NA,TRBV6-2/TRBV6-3,CATEGLAGQPQHF,TGTGCCACCGAGGGCCTCGCGGGTCAGCCCCAGCATTTT
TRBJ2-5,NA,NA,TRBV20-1,CSAHTGTMGETQYF,TGCAGTGCTCACACAGGGACAATGGGGGAGACCCAGTACTTC
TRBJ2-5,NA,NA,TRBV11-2,CASSAGGRGRETQYF,TGTGCCAGCAGCGCAGGGGGGAGGGGGAGAGAGACCCAGTACTTC
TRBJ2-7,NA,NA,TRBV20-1,CSASDRKSSYEQYF,TGCAGTGCATCCGACAGGAAATCATCCTACGAGCAGTACTTC
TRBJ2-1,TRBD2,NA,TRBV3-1,CASSQGTGTSVFF,TGTGCCAGCAGCCAAGGGACCGGGACTAGCGTGTTCTTC
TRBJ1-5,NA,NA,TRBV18,CASSPQGYSNQPQHF,TGTGCCAGCTCACCGCAGGGGTATAGCAATCAGCCCCAGCATTTT
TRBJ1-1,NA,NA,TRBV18,CASSPPLTDEAFF,TGTGCCAGCTCACCCCCGCTAACTGATGAAGCTTTCTTT
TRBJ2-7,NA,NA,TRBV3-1,CASSLGPVFSPQYF,TGTGCCAGCAGCCTGGGACCGGTCTTCTCCCCTCAGTACTTC
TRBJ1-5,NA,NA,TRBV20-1,CSARDAPNQPQHF,TGCAGTGCTAGAGACGCTCCCAATCAGCCCCAGCATTTT
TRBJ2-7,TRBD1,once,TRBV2,CASSDRQGRIIEEQYF,TGTGCCAGCAGTGATCGACAGGGACGGATAATAGAGGAGCAGTACTTC
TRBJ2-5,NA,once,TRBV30,CAWSVRVGETQYF,TGTGCCTGGAGTGTTCGGGTCGGCGAGACCCAGTACTTC
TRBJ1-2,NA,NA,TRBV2,CASSEHYGYTF,TGTGCCAGCAGTGAACACTATGGCTACACCTTC